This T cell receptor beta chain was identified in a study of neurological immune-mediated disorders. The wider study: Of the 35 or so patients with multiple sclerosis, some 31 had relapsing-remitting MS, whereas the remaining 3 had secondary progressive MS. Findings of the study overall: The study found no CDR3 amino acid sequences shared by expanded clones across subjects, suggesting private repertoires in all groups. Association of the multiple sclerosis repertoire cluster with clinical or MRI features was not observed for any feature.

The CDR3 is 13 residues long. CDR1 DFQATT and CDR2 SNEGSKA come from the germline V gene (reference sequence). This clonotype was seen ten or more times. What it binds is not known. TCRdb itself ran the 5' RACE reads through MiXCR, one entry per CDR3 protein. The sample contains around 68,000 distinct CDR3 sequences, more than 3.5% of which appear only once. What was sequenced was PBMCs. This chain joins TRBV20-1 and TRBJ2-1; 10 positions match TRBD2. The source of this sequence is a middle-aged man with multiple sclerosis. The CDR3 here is CRAGLAASNEQFF. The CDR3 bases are TGCAGGGCCGGACTAGCGGCTAGCAATGAGCAGTTCTTC.